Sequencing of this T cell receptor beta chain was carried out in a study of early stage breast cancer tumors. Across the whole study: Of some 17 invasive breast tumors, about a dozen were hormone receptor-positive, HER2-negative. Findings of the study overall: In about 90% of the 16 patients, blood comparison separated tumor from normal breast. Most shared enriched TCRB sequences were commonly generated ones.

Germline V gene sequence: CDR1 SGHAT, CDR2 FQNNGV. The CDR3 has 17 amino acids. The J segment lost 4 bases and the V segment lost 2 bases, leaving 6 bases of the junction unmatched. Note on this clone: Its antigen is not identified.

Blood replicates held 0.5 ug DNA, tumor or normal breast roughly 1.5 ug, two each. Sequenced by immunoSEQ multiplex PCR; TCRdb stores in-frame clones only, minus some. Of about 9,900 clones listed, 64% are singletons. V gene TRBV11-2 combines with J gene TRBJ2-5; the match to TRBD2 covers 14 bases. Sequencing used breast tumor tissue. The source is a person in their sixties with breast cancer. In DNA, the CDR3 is TGTGCCAGCAGCTTACGGGGACTAGCGGGAGACGGAGAGACCCAGTACTTC. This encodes CASSLRGLAGDGETQYF.